The 31 T cell receptor beta chains given below trace back to one sample, sequenced in a study of cytomegalovirus exposure and HLA in healthy donors. Use of 60 Vbeta and 13 Jbeta primers characterized the PCR. Sequenced by immunoSEQ multiplex PCR; TCRdb stores in-frame clones only, minus some. The data show around 130,000 clones, about 70% seen once. Sequences were obtained from PBMCs. These receptors all come from a woman in her forties in good health and CMV-seropositive.

J is TRBJ2-1 and V is TRBV7-3, with 7 bases lining up with TRBD2. The CDR3 runs to 13 residues. From germline, CDR1 is SGHTA and CDR2 FQGTGA. J gave up 9 bases and V 3 bases, and 5 bases lay outside the gene matches. The CDR3 region has the DNA TGTGCCAGCAGCTTCGAGAGGGAGGGTGAGCAGTTCTTC. It codes for CASSFEREGEQFF.

This chain joins TRBV5-1 and TRBJ2-3; D call uncertain. Germline V lookup: CDR1 SGHRS, CDR2 YFSETQ. The CDR3 totals 14 residues. The V gene lost 2 bases and the J gene lost 0 bases, with 7 bases spanning the gap. The CDR3 nucleotides read TGCGCCAGCAGCTTAGTTACTAGCACAGATACGCAGTATTTT. It encodes CASSLVTSTDTQYF.

V and J are TRBV27 and TRBJ1-2, with D tentatively TRBD1 (5 bases). The CDR3 has 16 residues. The V end was cut by 7 bases, the J end by 6 bases, with 24 bases between. CDR1 and CDR2 (germline): MNHEY, SMNVEV (reference sequence). The CDR3 is CASTQAGSLPLDGYTF. CDR3 nucleotide sequence: TGTGCCAGCACCCAGGCAGGGTCATTGCCCCTGGATGGCTACACCTTC.

This rearrangement joins TRBV11-1 to TRBJ2-7, with D unresolved. Germline loops: CDR1 SGHAT, CDR2 FQDESV (reference sequence). V gave up 5 bases and J gave up 4 bases, with 6 bases separating them. The CDR3 has 11 residues. The CDR3 region has the DNA TGTGCCAGCAGCGAGCGATACGAGCAGTACTTC. Amino acids: CASSERYEQYF.

The gene calls are TRBV5-1 and TRBJ1-2, with 8 bases that match TRBD1. The J segment lost 7 bases and the V segment lost 0 bases, leaving 5 bases of the junction unmatched. This CDR3 is built from 14 residues. Per germline, CDR1 SGHRS and CDR2 YFSETQ. CDR3 sequence: CASSLVAGGSGYTF. In DNA form, the CDR3 reads TGCGCCAGCAGCTTGGTGGCAGGGGGCAGTGGCTACACCTTC.

This clone was counted a few times. The V gene is TRBV6-6, the J gene TRBJ1-1; the match to TRBD1 covers 11 bases. Trimming removed 6 bases from V and 5 bases from J; junction bases left unmatched: 8. The CDR3 runs to 15 residues. Germline CDR1 MNHNY, CDR2 SVGAGI (reference sequence). For the CDR3, the DNA is TGTGCCAGCAGGGCAACGGGACAGGGGGGGACTGAAGCTTTCTTT. Encoded protein: CASRATGQGGTEAFF.

This clone was picked up a small number of times. This chain links TRBV28 with TRBJ1-1, with 9 nucleotides matching TRBD1. Germline loops: CDR1 MDHEN, CDR2 SYDVKM. CDR3 length: 16 amino acids. With 4 bases clipped from V and 1 base from J, the junction kept 7 bases outside the gene matches. CDR3 region: CASSYRGRRENTEAFF. The CDR3 nucleotides are TGTGCCAGCAGTTACAGGGGGCGCCGTGAGAACACTGAAGCTTTCTTT. The whole variable domain, filled in from reference TRBV28 and TRBJ1-1, reads DVKVTQSSRYLVKRTGEKVFLECVQDMDHENMFWYRQDPGLGLRLIYFSYDVKMKEKGDIPEGYSVSREKKERFSLILESASTNQTSMYLCASSYRGRRENTEAFFGQGTRLTVV.

The V gene is TRBV25-1, the J gene TRBJ1-4, with 8 bases matching TRBD1. The J segment lost 5 bases and the V segment lost 6 bases, leaving 8 bases of the junction unmatched. Per the germline V gene, CDR1 is MGHDK and CDR2 is SYGVNS. The CDR3 runs to 15 residues. CDR3 nucleotide sequence: TGTGCCAGCAGGGTGGGGGGGACAGGCAATGAAAAACTGTTTTTT. Its translation is CASRVGGTGNEKLFF.

The gene calls are TRBV4-1 and TRBJ2-1; D perhaps matches TRBD2 (5 bases). Germline V lookup: CDR1 MGHRA, CDR2 YSYEKL. V shed 4 bases and J shed 5 bases, with 9 bases lying between them. The CDR3 is 13 residues long. The CDR3 is CASSLPEDNEQFF. CDR3 nucleotides: TGCGCCAGCAGCCTACCGGAGGACAATGAGCAGTTCTTC.

The chain employs TRBV5-1 and TRBJ1-1; 9 nucleotides match TRBD1. CDR1 SGHRS and CDR2 YFSETQ come from the germline V gene. With 3 bases clipped from V and 1 base from J, the junction kept 1 base outside the gene matches. The CDR3 extends over 14 amino acids. The CDR3 DNA reads as TGCGCCAGCAGCTCGGGACAGGGGAACACTGAAGCTTTCTTT. This sequence encodes CASSSGQGNTEAFF.

The gene calls are TRBV7-3 and TRBJ1-1; TRBD1 is a possible D gene (6 bases). This CDR3 has 14 residues. With 4 bases removed from V and 1 base from J, the gap between germline ends came to 10 bases. CDR1 is SGHTA and CDR2 is FQGTGA in the germline V gene. The DNA for the CDR3 is TGTGCCAGCAGCTCCCAGGGGACGAACACTGAAGCTTTCTTT. This codes for CASSSQGTNTEAFF.

The chain is built from TRBV18 and TRBJ1-1; 7 nucleotides agree with TRBD1. V lost 3 bases and J lost 4; bases outside the gene matches: 11. Germline values: CDR1 KGHSH, CDR2 LQKENI. The CDR3 extends over 16 amino acids. CDR3 in DNA: TGTGCCAGCTCACCGTTGGACAGGAGTACTGGCACTGAAGCTTTCTTT. Its translation is CASSPLDRSTGTEAFF.

This chain joins TRBV15 and TRBJ2-2; 7 nucleotides match TRBD2. Germline CDR1 is LNHNV and CDR2 is YYDKDF (reference sequence). The ends lost 1 base at V and 6 bases at J; junction bases unmatched: 5. The CDR3 has 15 amino acids. In DNA form, the CDR3 reads TGTGCCACCAGCAGAGGGGGGAGGGTGTCCGGGGAGCTGTTTTTT. Protein: CATSRGGRVSGELFF.

This clone occurred a few times. The chain combines TRBV4-2 with TRBJ2-7, with 10 bases identical to TRBD1. Germline V gives CDR1 LGHNA, CDR2 YNFKEQ. Trimming cost V 4 bases and J 1 base; bases outside gene matches: 10. The CDR3 contains 17 residues. The CDR3 region is CASSPGLRDRGSYEQYF. The DNA of the CDR3 is TGTGCCAGCAGCCCAGGCCTCAGGGACAGGGGTTCCTACGAGCAGTACTTC.

The chain combines TRBV27 with TRBJ1-4; perhaps TRBD1 as D (5 bases). This CDR3 spans 14 amino acids. V lost 6 bases, J lost 8 bases, and 16 bases lay in between. Germline lookup yields CDR1 MNHEY and CDR2 SMNVEV (reference sequence). In DNA, the CDR3 is TGTGCCAGCAGCTGGGCAGGGACTGACGAAAAACTGTTTTTT. It codes for CASSWAGTDEKLFF.

Comment on this clone: Within the sample, other DNA sequences also encode this same CDR3. CDR3 loop: CASSIQGAGANVLTF. As DNA, the CDR3 is TGTGCCAGTAGTATCCAGGGGGCTGGGGCCAACGTCCTGACTTTC. V and J are TRBV19 and TRBJ2-6; 7 nucleotides align to TRBD1. The germline V gene has CDR1 LNHDA and CDR2 SQIVND (reference sequence). CDR3 length: 15 residues. Unmatched junction bases numbered 1, after V lost 3 bases and J lost 2 bases.

The rearrangement joins TRBV5-1 to TRBJ1-1, with a possible D match to TRBD1 (6 bases). Between the trimmed V and J ends, which lost 1 base and 6 bases, there was a span of 13 bases. Per the germline V gene, CDR1 is SGHRS and CDR2 is YFSETQ. The CDR3 covers 14 residues. The CDR3 nucleotides read TGCGCCAGCAGCTTGTGGACAGCCGGCTCTGAAGCTTTCTTT. This gives the protein CASSLWTAGSEAFF.

The chain recombines TRBV9 with TRBJ2-1, with TRBD2 as a possible D gene (6 bases). V was pared by 0 bases and J by 2 bases, with 9 bases between. From germline, CDR1 is SGDLS and CDR2 YYNGEE. The CDR3 length is 15 residues. The CDR3 reads CASSVDGGPYNEQFF. DNA of the CDR3: TGTGCCAGCAGCGTAGACGGGGGACCCTACAATGAGCAGTTCTTC.

The genes are TRBV28 and TRBJ2-5; D not certain. The tail of the sequence fits TRBJ2-7 better, so the J call may be wrong. This CDR3 spans 12 amino acids. Germline V CDR1 and CDR2: MDHEN, SYDVKM. CDR3 sequence: CASSLRISEQYF. Here the CDR3 DNA reads TGTGCCAGCAGTTTAAGGATTAGCGAGCAGTACTTC.

The gene calls are TRBV7-2 and TRBJ2-3, with TRBD1 matching 9 bases. The CDR3 covers 16 residues. Germline trimming cut 6 bases from V and 4 bases from J; bases unmatched to any gene: 11. CDR1 and CDR2 from the germline V gene are SGHTA and FQGNSA. The CDR3 is CASSSFRDRVPDTQYF. CDR3 in DNA: TGTGCCAGCAGTTCCTTCCGGGACAGGGTTCCAGATACGCAGTATTTT.

This CDR3 is CASSWDYSDTQYF. In DNA form, the CDR3 reads TGCGCCAGCAGCTGGGACTACTCAGATACGCAGTATTTT. The V gene is TRBV5-1, the J gene TRBJ2-3; 7 positions match TRBD2. This CDR3 spans 13 amino acids. V shed 3 bases, J shed 4 bases, and the junction held 2 bases outside the gene matches. Germline V lookup: CDR1 SGHRS, CDR2 YFSETQ.

The chain recombines TRBV18 with TRBJ1-2; 8 bases align to TRBD1. CDR3 length: 14 residues. J was trimmed by 7 bases and V by 2 bases; bases with no gene match: 6. Germline CDR1 reads KGHSH; CDR2 reads LQKENI. CDR3 DNA: TGTGCCAGCTCACCATCCCAGGGGGCGAGTGGCTACACCTTC. Its protein is CASSPSQGASGYTF.

This chain links TRBV28 with TRBJ1-4, with D uncertain. The germline V and J ends were trimmed by 6 bases and 5 bases, with 4 bases remaining between them. Germline lookup yields CDR1 MDHEN and CDR2 SYDVKM. The length of the CDR3 is 11 residues. The CDR3 nucleotides read TGTGCCAGCAGGGAGAATGAAAAACTGTTTTTT. It yields the protein CASRENEKLFF.

The chain links TRBV2 to TRBJ2-2, with 13 bases identical to TRBD2. CDR1 and CDR2 from the germline V gene are SNHLY and FYNNEI. The CDR3 contains 19 residues. The V segment lost 2 bases and the J segment 0 bases; nucleotides outside the gene matches: 6. The CDR3 coding sequence is TGTGCCAGCAGTGAATGGGGGGGACTAGCGGGATCGAACACCGGGGAGCTGTTTTTT. It encodes CASSEWGGLAGSNTGELFF.

This rearrangement joins TRBV14 to TRBJ1-1, with D uncertain. Germline assignment: CDR1 SGHDN and CDR2 FVKESK. V was cut by 4 bases and J by 1 base, with 4 bases left in between. The CDR3 is 12 amino acids. The CDR3 loop reads CASSLKNTEAFF. CDR3 nucleotides: TGTGCCAGCAGCCTCAAGAACACTGAAGCTTTCTTT.

The rearrangement links TRBV4-3 to TRBJ1-2, with a weak D call TRBD1 (5 bases). Germline assignment: CDR1 LGHNA and CDR2 YSLEER. CDR3 size: 13 residues. V lost 4 bases, J lost 5 bases, and 11 bases lay in between. Here the CDR3 reads CASSPDGGYGYTF. Written as DNA, the CDR3 is TGCGCCAGCAGCCCGGACGGGGGATATGGCTACACCTTC.

This clone was picked up one time. This chain links TRBV7-2 with TRBJ2-3; 10 nucleotides agree with TRBD2. This CDR3 has 14 amino acids. V shed 1 base, J shed 15 bases, and the junction held 10 bases outside the gene matches. Germline values: CDR1 SGHTA, CDR2 FQGNSA. The chain's CDR3 is CASSLEVSGRFGYF. The CDR3 DNA follows: TGTGCCAGCAGCTTAGAGGTTAGCGGGAGGTTTGGTTATTTT.

The chain carries TRBV2 and TRBJ2-5, with a tentative D call TRBD1 (5 bases). CDR1 and CDR2 from the germline V gene are SNHLY and FYNNEI. The CDR3 runs 13 residues. V lost 6 bases, J lost 5 bases, and 13 bases lay in between. The CDR3 loop is CASSLDKGETQYF. The CDR3 region has the DNA TGTGCCAGCAGCCTGGACAAGGGGGAGACCCAGTACTTC.

About this clone: The sample holds other DNA sequences that translate to the same CDR3. V is TRBV4-2 and J is TRBJ2-4; 13 bases are a match to TRBD2. The CDR3 totals 19 residues. V lost 2 bases and J lost 3; bases outside the gene matches: 10. Germline V gives CDR1 LGHNA, CDR2 YNFKEQ. This CDR3 reads CASSQRELAGGPDKNIQYF. CDR3 nucleotide sequence: TGTGCCAGCAGCCAAAGGGAACTAGCGGGGGGGCCGGACAAAAACATTCAGTACTTC.

The chain couples TRBV5-1 to TRBJ2-7; 9 bases line up with TRBD1. The trim removed 0 bases at V and 4 bases at J, leaving 11 bases unmatched. Per germline, CDR1 SGHRS and CDR2 YFSETQ. The CDR3 runs 17 residues. The CDR3 DNA is TGCGCCAGCAGCTTGGCAACCTCGGGACAGGGAACATACGAGCAGTACTTC. Encoded protein: CASSLATSGQGTYEQYF.

The chain recombines TRBV4-3 with TRBJ2-2, with 7 bases lining up with TRBD2. Germline V gene data show CDR1 as LGHNA and CDR2 as YSLEER. The CDR3 extends over 17 amino acids. V dropped 3 bases and J dropped 1; count of bases not matched to a gene: 8. CDR3 protein: CASSHYGVAGNTGELFF. CDR3 DNA: TGCGCCAGCAGCCATTACGGGGTAGCGGGGAACACCGGGGAGCTGTTTTTT.